Presented here are 27 T cell receptor beta chains from one specimen sequenced in a study of blood T cell repertoires in COVID-19. Repertoires were generated with immunoSEQ multiplex PCR, while TCRdb's copy carries only in-frame clones and drops some. The table shows around 220,000 clones, with 87% occurring only once. Specimen: PBMCs or T cells enriched from blood (not recorded which). The receptor set was obtained from a young woman with acute COVID-19.

The rearrangement uses TRBV30 and TRBJ1-5, with a tentative D call TRBD1 (5 bases). Looked up from germline, CDR1 is GTSNPN and CDR2 is SVGIG (reference sequence). Trimming pared 0 bases from V and 9 bases from J, leaving 12 bases between. The CDR3 extends over 13 amino acids. CDR3 coding DNA: TGTGCCTGGAGTGTACAGGATAATGGGCCCCAGCATTTT. This gives the protein CAWSVQDNGPQHF.

The chain combines TRBV7-9 with TRBJ1-3; D is uncertain. The CDR3 is 17 amino acids. V gave up 0 bases and J gave up 0 bases, with 12 bases separating them. Germline V gene sequence: CDR1 SEHNR, CDR2 FQNEAQ (reference sequence). The CDR3 DNA sequence: TGTGCCAGCAGCTTAGCAGGTGGGCCTTCCTCTGGAAACACCATATATTTT. It specifies CASSLAGGPSSGNTIYF.

The J gene is TRBJ1-4, the V gene TRBV18; tentatively, D is TRBD1 (6 bases). Germline CDR1 reads KGHSH; CDR2 reads LQKENI. Trimming pared 2 bases from V and 4 bases from J, leaving 14 bases between. This CDR3 is built from 16 residues. CDR3 sequence (DNA): TGTGCCAGCTCACCAATCGGACGGACAGATAATGAAAAACTGTTTTTT. Its protein is CASSPIGRTDNEKLFF.

The CDR3 reads CASSDREAGELFF. In nucleotides, the CDR3 is TGTGCCAGCAGTGACAGGGAGGCCGGGGAGCTGTTTTTT. The chain is built from TRBV6-4 and TRBJ2-2; tentative D call: TRBD2 (6 bases). This CDR3 comprises 13 residues. CDR1 and CDR2 from the germline V gene are MRHNA and SNTAGT. Between the trimmed V and J ends, which lost 2 bases and 6 bases, there was a span of 7 bases.

This clone was counted once. The chain recombines TRBV6-5 with TRBJ2-7; TRBD1 matches 7 bases. The ends lost 5 bases at V and 1 base at J; junction bases unmatched: 8. Germline V lookup: CDR1 MNHEY, CDR2 SVGAGI. CDR3 length: 15 amino acids. CDR3 nucleotide sequence: TGTGCCAGCAGTAGGGGGCCCGGTGGATCCTACGAGCAGTACTTC. Translation gives CASSRGPGGSYEQYF.

The chain uses TRBV19 and TRBJ2-1; no firm D call. V was trimmed by 3 bases and J by 6 bases, leaving 6 bases between them. Germline CDR1 reads LNHDA; CDR2 reads SQIVND (reference sequence). The CDR3 contains 12 residues. CDR3 DNA sequence: TGTGCCAGTAGTATCCGTAGCAATGAGCAGTTCTTC. Translated, it gives CASSIRSNEQFF.

The gene calls are TRBV6-1 and TRBJ2-3, with TRBD2 identical over 16 bases. This CDR3 is built from 16 residues. Trimming cost V 0 bases and J 8 bases; bases outside gene matches: 2. The V gene's germline CDR1 is MNHNS and CDR2 SASEGT. The CDR3 is CASSEAGLAGGITQYF. DNA for the CDR3: TGTGCCAGCAGTGAAGCGGGACTAGCGGGAGGGATTACGCAGTATTTT.

The chain has TRBV7-9 and TRBJ2-1; a weak D match, TRBD1 (7 bases). With 8 bases removed from V and 11 bases from J, the gap between germline ends came to 22 bases. The CDR3 extends over 14 amino acids. Germline V gives CDR1 SEHNR, CDR2 FQNEAQ (reference sequence). The CDR3 coding sequence is TGTGCCAGCGGAGGGACAGTCGAAAGACACAAGCAGTTCTTC. Translation: CASGGTVERHKQFF.

A note on this clone: In the same sample, other DNA sequences code for this CDR3. The gene calls are TRBV6-5 and TRBJ2-7; D remains ambiguous. The CDR3 totals 13 residues. The V gene lost 0 bases and the J gene lost 1 base, with 4 bases spanning the gap. The germline CDR1 and CDR2 sequences are MNHEY and SVGAGI. The CDR3 DNA is TGTGCCAGCAGTTACTCGAGGTCCTACGAGCAGTACTTC. Amino acids: CASSYSRSYEQYF.

This chain uses TRBV7-8 with TRBJ1-6; 7 bases map to TRBD1. The CDR3 is made up of 14 amino acids. V was clipped by 5 bases and J by 6 bases; unmatched bases: 4. Per the germline V gene, CDR1 is SGHVS and CDR2 is FQNEAQ. CDR3 amino acids: CASSPDRLNSPLHF. The CDR3 nucleotides are TGTGCCAGCAGCCCGGACAGGCTTAATTCACCCCTCCACTTT.

The V gene is TRBV5-1, the J gene TRBJ2-1; 7 bases fit TRBD1. The V gene's germline CDR1 is SGHRS and CDR2 YFSETQ. With V trimmed by 0 bases and J by 2 bases, 2 bases remained unmatched. This CDR3 region has 15 residues. The CDR3 DNA follows: TGCGCCAGCAGCTTGGGGGACAGCCCCTACAATGAGCAGTTCTTC. As protein: CASSLGDSPYNEQFF. Combining the CDR3 with reference TRBV5-1 and TRBJ2-1 gives the whole variable domain KAGVTQTPRYLIKTRGQQVTLSCSPISGHRSVSWYQQTPGQGLQFLFEYFSETQRNKGNFPGRFSGRQFSNSRSEMNVSTLELGDSALYLCASSLGDSPYNEQFFGPGTRLTVL.

This rearrangement joins TRBV19 to TRBJ1-4, with 9 bases aligning to TRBD1. The CDR3 length is 18 residues. The V and J ends lost 9 bases and 3 bases, in that order; junction bases with no gene match: 17. Looked up from germline, CDR1 is LNHDA and CDR2 is SQIVND (reference sequence). The CDR3 loop reads CASEPGQGYNAANEKLFF. DNA for the CDR3: TGTGCCAGCGAACCGGGACAGGGCTATAATGCGGCTAATGAAAAACTGTTTTTT.

The chain is built from TRBV11-3 and TRBJ1-2; D might be TRBD1 (5 bases). Trimming took off 0 bases at V and 3 bases at J, with 11 bases between the two ends. The germline V gene encodes CDR1 SGHNT and CDR2 YENEEA. The CDR3 is 15 residues long. This chain's CDR3 is CASSLDLTVDYGYTF. For the CDR3, the DNA is TGTGCCAGCAGCTTAGATCTGACAGTAGACTATGGCTACACCTTC.

This chain links TRBV2 with TRBJ2-1; D is unresolved. V dropped 4 bases and J dropped 4 bases, with 8 bases sitting between them. Looked up from germline, CDR1 is SNHLY and CDR2 is FYNNEI. The CDR3 contains 13 residues. The CDR3 loop is CASSATEYNEQFF. In DNA, the CDR3 is TGTGCCAGCAGTGCTACAGAATACAATGAGCAGTTCTTC.

Turning to this clone: An end of the junction does not agree with germline; a read error may underlie this. The chain couples TRBV5-6 to TRBJ1-2, with a tentative D call TRBD1 (5 bases). The CDR3 extends over 13 amino acids. Germline CDR1 reads SGHDT; CDR2 reads YYEEEE. The CDR3 nucleotides are TGTGCCAGCAGTTTGGGACTTGAGGTGGGCTACACCTTC. Translating gives CASSLGLEVGYTF.

The chain recombines TRBV11-2 with TRBJ2-7, with D perhaps TRBD2 (6 bases). The CDR3 is made up of 18 amino acids. CDR1 and CDR2 (germline): SGHAT, FQNNGV. The V end lost 5 bases, the J end lost 3 bases, and 26 bases lay between the germline ends. The CDR3 sequence: CASSGMGGPRHDLYEQYF. The CDR3 nucleotides are TGTGCCAGCAGCGGAATGGGAGGCCCCCGCCATGATCTCTACGAGCAGTACTTC.

The chain couples TRBV10-3 to TRBJ2-5, with a tentative D call TRBD2 (6 bases). The CDR3 spans 14 residues. From germline, CDR1 is ENHRY and CDR2 SYGVKD. Deletions cut 1 base from V and 7 bases from J, with 13 bases between. The CDR3, as DNA: TGTGCCATCAGTGAGTTCGGAGGGAGCGGGACCCAGTACTTC. This sequence encodes CAISEFGGSGTQYF.

There are many counts of this clone. The same CDR3 also results from other DNA sequences found in this sample. The V call is TRBV19, the J call TRBJ2-1; D is unresolved. Trimming pared 3 bases from V and 4 bases from J, leaving 4 bases between. Germline CDR1 is LNHDA and CDR2 is SQIVND (reference sequence). The CDR3 is 12 amino acids. CDR3 amino acids: CASSIPYNEQFF. In DNA form, the CDR3 reads TGTGCCAGTAGTATCCCGTACAATGAGCAGTTCTTC.

V usage is TRBV6-2 or TRBV6-3 and J usage is TRBJ2-7; 7 nucleotides match TRBD2. Germline CDR1 MNHEY, CDR2 SVGEGT. V lost 6 bases, J lost 7 bases, and 15 bases stayed unmatched. CDR3 length: 15 amino acids. CDR3 nucleotide sequence: TGTGCCAGCAGCCCGATGCTCGGGAGGTGGGGGGAGCAGTACTTC. Translation: CASSPMLGRWGEQYF.

This clone occurred once. The J gene is TRBJ2-5, the V gene TRBV5-1; 11 bases agree with TRBD1. This CDR3 has 16 amino acids. The trim removed 0 bases at V and 0 bases at J, leaving 1 base unmatched. Germline CDR1 SGHRS, CDR2 YFSETQ. CDR3 bases: TGCGCCAGCAGCTTGGGGGGACAGGGGGACCAAGAGACCCAGTACTTC. The encoded protein is CASSLGGQGDQETQYF.

The rearrangement joins TRBV7-9 to TRBJ1-4; D is possibly TRBD1 (5 bases). Between the trimmed V and J ends, which lost 0 bases and 3 bases, there was a span of 8 bases. Germline CDR1 reads SEHNR; CDR2 reads FQNEAQ (reference sequence). This CDR3 is built from 15 residues. This CDR3 is CASSLAPGPNEKLFF. The CDR3 DNA reads as TGTGCCAGCAGCTTAGCCCCAGGGCCTAATGAAAAACTGTTTTTT.

The chain combines TRBV7-9 with TRBJ1-2, with D perhaps TRBD1 (5 bases). The V end was cut by 2 bases, the J end by 9 bases, with 19 bases between. Germline V gives CDR1 SEHNR, CDR2 FQNEAQ (reference sequence). This CDR3 comprises 15 residues. The CDR3 DNA is TGTGCCAGCAGCTTAACGTCGACAGTCGGAGTAAGCTACACCTTC. Protein sequence: CASSLTSTVGVSYTF.

The rearrangement links TRBV19 to TRBJ1-1, with D unresolved. The CDR3 has 11 amino acids. V shed 6 bases and J shed 3 bases, with 5 bases lying between them. From germline, CDR1 is LNHDA and CDR2 SQIVND (reference sequence). The CDR3 DNA reads as TGTGCCAGTAGAAGAGACACTGAAGCTTTCTTT. This gives the protein CASRRDTEAFF. Using reference TRBV19 and TRBJ1-1 for the parts outside the CDR3, the full variable domain is DGGITQSPKYLFRKEGQNVTLSCEQNLNHDAMYWYRQDPGQGLRLIYYSQIVNDFQKGDIAEGYSVSREKKESFPLTVTSAQKNPTAFYLCASRRDTEAFFGQGTRLTVV.

In this sample, this clone turned up once. The chain links TRBV30 to TRBJ2-3; D is possibly TRBD1 (6 bases). Germline V gives CDR1 GTSNPN, CDR2 SVGIG (reference sequence). CDR3 length: 14 residues. V was clipped by 1 base and J by 4 bases, with 12 bases between them. Here the CDR3 reads CAWSATGVADTQYF. CDR3 in DNA: TGTGCCTGGAGTGCGACAGGTGTGGCAGATACGCAGTATTTT.

The chain couples TRBV19 to TRBJ2-1; no firm D call. The germline V gene has CDR1 LNHDA and CDR2 SQIVND (reference sequence). This CDR3 contains 16 residues. Trimming took 1 base from V and 0 from J, leaving 10 bases between them. For the CDR3, the DNA is TGTGCCAGTAGTATAGTTATAGATGGCTCCTACAATGAGCAGTTCTTC. Translated, it gives CASSIVIDGSYNEQFF.

V is TRBV27 and J is TRBJ2-1, with D unresolved. Germline V gene data show CDR1 as MNHEY and CDR2 as SMNVEV (reference sequence). The V gene lost 4 bases and the J gene lost 4 bases, with 5 bases spanning the gap. The CDR3 is 12 residues long. The CDR3 sequence: CASSYGYNEQFF. The CDR3 DNA follows: TGTGCCAGCAGTTACGGTTACAATGAGCAGTTCTTC.

This clone was detected once. The chain uses TRBV9 and TRBJ2-1; 8 bases fit TRBD1. The length of the CDR3 is 15 residues. Germline V gene lookup returns CDR1 SGDLS and CDR2 YYNGEE. The V segment lost 0 bases and the J segment 4 bases; nucleotides outside the gene matches: 3. The CDR3 coding sequence is TGTGCCAGCAGCGTAGGGACAGGGACATACAATGAGCAGTTCTTC. Protein: CASSVGTGTYNEQFF.